This passage covers 5 T cell receptor beta chains from one sample sequenced in a study of T cells after yellow fever vaccination. TCRdb passed the 5' RACE reads through MiXCR, listing each CDR3 protein once. The data contain some 550,000 distinct CDR3 sequences, roughly 21% of them singletons. Material: PBMCs, obtained 15 days after the yellow fever booster vaccination. The receptors shown here come from a man in his thirties or forties who received the YFV17D yellow fever vaccine.

There are a few counts of this clonotype. The CDR3 sequence is CASSYGRVGSEAFF. DNA for the CDR3: TGTGCCAGCAGTTACGGCAGGGTCGGATCTGAAGCTTTCTTT. The chain recombines TRBV6-5 with TRBJ1-1; D is possibly TRBD1 (5 bases). Germline-derived CDR1 and CDR2 are MNHEY and SVGAGI. Trimming took off 2 bases at V and 6 bases at J, with 13 bases between the two ends. CDR3 length equals 14 residues.

This clonotype has only a few counts. This chain uses TRBV5-1 with TRBJ1-5, with TRBD1 as a possible D gene (5 bases). V gave up 6 bases and J gave up 4 bases, with 14 bases separating them. The CDR3 is 14 residues long. Per the germline V gene, CDR1 is SGHRS and CDR2 is YFSETQ. As DNA, the CDR3 is TGCGCCAGCAAACCCGGGGGGGGGAATCAGCCCCAGCATTTT. This translates into CASKPGGGNQPQHF. Full variable domain (rest looked up from reference TRBV5-1 and TRBJ1-5): KAGVTQTPRYLIKTRGQQVTLSCSPISGHRSVSWYQQTPGQGLQFLFEYFSETQRNKGNFPGRFSGRQFSNSRSEMNVSTLELGDSALYLCASKPGGGNQPQHFGDGTRLSIL.

The rearrangement links TRBV12-3 or TRBV12-4 to TRBJ1-3; possibly TRBD1 for D (6 bases). The CDR3 is made up of 14 amino acids. Trimming cost V 8 bases and J 1 base, with 12 bases left between them. CDR3 DNA sequence: TGTGCCAGCCGATCCGGGACATCTGGAAACACCATATATTTT. This translates into CASRSGTSGNTIYF.

This clonotype turned up a few times. In DNA, the CDR3 is TGTGCCAGCAGTGAAAACAGGGAACGAGTCATCAATGAGCAGTTCTTC. It encodes CASSENRERVINEQFF. The rearrangement joins TRBV6-4 to TRBJ2-1; maybe TRBD1 (6 bases). CDR1 MRHNA and CDR2 SNTAGT come from the germline V gene. V was clipped by 3 bases and J by 6 bases, with 18 bases between them. This CDR3 region has 16 residues.

This clonotype was counted ten times or more. The V and J genes are TRBV20-1 and TRBJ2-1; TRBD2 is a possible D gene (8 bases). The CDR3 is 14 amino acids. V dropped 0 bases and J dropped 6 bases, with 12 bases sitting between them. The germline V gene encodes CDR1 DFQATT and CDR2 SNEGSKA (reference sequence). The CDR3 is CSARDGRDSNEQFF. CDR3 bases: TGCAGTGCTAGAGACGGGAGGGACAGCAATGAGCAGTTCTTC.